This record covers a single TCR beta chain. These data come from a study of blood T cell repertoires in COVID-19. Study-wide context: Both acute and convalescent COVID-19 samples were obtained from the United States, Italy and Spain. PBMCs, B-cell-depleted T cells, or T cells were the source of the cDNA or gDNA that made up the material.

Authors' processing steps: Quantification of nucleated cells was approximated via reference gene primer amplification. Sequencing used immunoSEQ multiplex PCR; TCRdb keeps in-frame clones, though not all of them. D and trimming come from the DNA, and the V and J calls and clone size come from that table. The data contain fewer than 85,000 clones, roughly 89% of them singletons. The TCR was taken from a human donor in a cohort sampled during active COVID-19. The sequenced material came from peripheral blood.

DNA for the CDR3: TGTGCCAGCAGATCACACTACACCTCCCTCCGGGATACTAACTATGGCTACACCTTC. It codes for CASRSHYTSLRDTNYGYTF. The J gene is TRBJ1-2, the V gene TRBV9; D gene unclear. CDR1 and CDR2 from the germline V gene are SGDLS and YYNGEE. The CDR3 sequence is 19 residues long. V was pared by 5 bases and J by 0 bases, with 26 bases between.